One and the same sample provided the 7 T cell receptor beta chains below, sequenced in a study of T cell changes during pregnancy in multiple sclerosis. The repertoire was sequenced with immunoSEQ multiplex PCR; TCRdb's copy has only in-frame clones and lacks some. The profile covers fewer than 110,000 clones, with less than 95% appearing a single time and around 0.8% taken by the ten largest. The starting material was peripheral blood, obtained in the third trimester of pregnancy. The receptors were sampled from a female donor in good health, enrolled as a control in a pregnancy study.

The rearrangement links TRBV7-2 to TRBJ2-5; D is unclear. The length of the CDR3 is 14 residues. V was cut by 1 base and J by 2 bases, with 8 bases left in between. Germline V gene lookup returns CDR1 SGHTA and CDR2 FQGNSA. The CDR3: CASSLVARQETQYF. The CDR3 DNA follows: TGTGCCAGCAGCTTAGTTGCCAGACAAGAGACCCAGTACTTC.

This chain links TRBV30 with TRBJ2-3, with 7 bases lining up with TRBD2. J gave up 0 bases and V 1 base, and 10 bases lay outside the gene matches. Germline CDR1 and CDR2: GTSNPN and SVGIG (reference sequence). The CDR3 covers 17 residues. The CDR3 nucleotides are TGTGCCTGGAGTGGTAACCGGGACTATCCAAGCACAGATACGCAGTATTTT. Its protein is CAWSGNRDYPSTDTQYF.

A single count supports this clone. The rearrangement links TRBV13 to TRBJ2-7, with 10 bases fitting TRBD1. Germline CDR1 reads PRHDT; CDR2 reads FYEKMQ (reference sequence). The trim removed 5 bases at V and 2 bases at J, leaving 9 bases unmatched. The CDR3 is 16 residues long. In nucleotides, the CDR3 is TGTGCCAGCAGCGATACTGGGGGGACAGGGGCCTACGAGCAGTACTTC. Its translation is CASSDTGGTGAYEQYF.

V and J are TRBV6-5 and TRBJ1-1; the D gene is possibly TRBD1 (6 bases). Trimming shortened V by 2 bases and J by 0 bases, and 13 bases separated the two germline ends. The CDR3 length is 16 residues. CDR1 and CDR2 from the germline V gene are MNHEY and SVGAGI. In DNA, the CDR3 is TGTGCCAGCAGTTACACTCCCGGGACAATGAACACTGAAGCTTTCTTT. As protein: CASSYTPGTMNTEAFF.

The chain carries TRBV4-1 and TRBJ1-5; D is undetermined. Trimming removed 0 bases at V and 7 bases at J, with 10 bases between. CDR3 length: 14 residues. In germline, CDR1 is MGHRA, CDR2 YSYEKL. Here the CDR3 reads CASSQEDGGQPQHF. For the CDR3, the DNA is TGCGCCAGCAGCCAAGAAGACGGAGGGCAGCCCCAGCATTTT.

This sequence joins TRBV19 and TRBJ1-1, with no clear D. Trimming pared 5 bases from V and 8 bases from J, leaving 9 bases between. Germline-derived CDR1 and CDR2 are LNHDA and SQIVND (reference sequence). The CDR3 runs to 11 residues. CDR3 loop: CASSGPVEAFF. DNA of the CDR3: TGTGCCAGTAGTGGCCCAGTAGAAGCTTTCTTT.

The chain joins TRBV7-3 to TRBJ2-2; no firm D call. Deletions cut 4 bases from V and 3 bases from J, with 6 bases between. This CDR3 is built from 13 residues. Germline CDR1 and CDR2: SGHTA and FQGTGA. CDR3 bases: TGTGCCAGCAGCTATCAGGACACCGGGGAGCTGTTTTTT. As protein: CASSYQDTGELFF. Using reference TRBV7-3 and TRBJ2-2 for the parts outside the CDR3, the full variable domain is GAGVSQTPSNKVTEKGKYVELRCDPISGHTALYWYRQSLGQGPEFLIYFQGTGAADDSGLPNDRFFAVRPEGSVSTLKIQRTERGDSAVYLCASSYQDTGELFFGEGSRLTVL.